This entry lists 3 T cell receptor beta chains sequenced from one sample in a study of human T cells and chemical hapten exposure. The time point: patch test 1, 2 weeks after DPC sensitization. The treatment here: therapeutic diphenylcyclopropenone sensitization with weekly scalp DPC. TCRdb re-called the RACE reads through MiXCR, storing one row per CDR3 protein. The top ten clones hold 2% to 2.5% of a sample with 370,000 or so distinct CDR3 sequences, more than 4.5% of them seen once. The material was whole blood, obtained in connection with sensitization to the hapten diphenylcyclopropenone (DPC). All receptors come from a woman aged 45 to 65 with alopecia areata. Some clones in this sample may be carry-over from other donors' samples.

This clonotype has more than one count but fewer than ten. The chain employs TRBV4-1 and TRBJ1-6; 10 bases fit TRBD1. Germline trimming cut 2 bases from V and 7 bases from J; bases unmatched to any gene: 2. The CDR3 spans 15 residues. Germline CDR1 and CDR2: MGHRA and YSYEKL. This chain's CDR3 is CASSQLGQGNSPLHF. CDR3 coding DNA: TGCGCCAGCAGCCAATTGGGACAGGGGAATTCACCCCTCCACTTT.

This clonotype was seen repeatedly, ten times or more. This chain joins TRBV29-1 and TRBJ1-1; unclear D gene. CDR3 size: 13 residues. V lost 7 bases and J 3 bases, leaving 15 bases between the germline ends. Looked up from germline, CDR1 is SQVTM and CDR2 is ANQGSEA. CDR3 sequence reads: CSAELAIDTEAFF. The DNA of the CDR3 is TGCAGCGCCGAGTTGGCGATCGACACTGAAGCTTTCTTT.

The sample holds many counts of this clonotype. The chain employs TRBV2 and TRBJ2-3, with D uncertain. This CDR3 has 14 residues. CDR1 is SNHLY, CDR2 FYNNEI, per germline. Trimming shortened V by 7 bases and J by 2 bases, and 13 bases separated the two germline ends. CDR3 DNA: TGTGCCAGCAAGAAGGTGACCTCCACAGATACGCAGTATTTT. This encodes CASKKVTSTDTQYF. The variable domain in full, with the rest retrieved from reference TRBV2 and TRBJ2-3, is EPEVTQTPSHQVTQMGQEVILRCVPISNHLYFYWYRQILGQKVEFLVSFYNNEISEKSEIFDDQFSVERPDGSNFTLKIRSTKLEDSAMYFCASKKVTSTDTQYFGPGTRLTVL.